The following is a T cell receptor (beta chain) sequence with its context. The data were obtained in a study of blood T cell repertoires in COVID-19. Turning to the study itself: Some COVID-19 samples were acute and others convalescent; all came from the United States, Italy and Spain.

Participants came from under 30 US areas, aged about 18 to 90 years. Participant-reported clinical history was the basis for cohort assignment. Source study methods: Reference gene primer amplification gave estimated nucleated cell counts. Profiled with immunoSEQ multiplex PCR; TCRdb holds only in-frame clones, not every one. From that table come the V and J calls and clone size; the DNA was used to work out D and trimming. The sample comprises 200,000 to 250,000 clones, roughly nine tenths of which are singletons, and about 3.5% rests with the top ten. Sequencing used PBMCs or T cells enriched from blood (not recorded which). The sequence was collected from a young woman in a cohort exposed to, infected with or recovered from COVID-19 (not recorded which).

CDR3 coding DNA: TGTGCCAGCAGTCTACAAGGGGCCCCATTGGATACGCAGTATTTT. Translating gives CASSLQGAPLDTQYF. V usage is TRBV2 and J usage is TRBJ2-3; a possible D gene is TRBD1 (5 bases). Germline lookup yields CDR1 SNHLY and CDR2 FYNNEI. This CDR3 has 15 amino acids. V lost 5 bases, J lost 6 bases, and 18 bases lay in between.